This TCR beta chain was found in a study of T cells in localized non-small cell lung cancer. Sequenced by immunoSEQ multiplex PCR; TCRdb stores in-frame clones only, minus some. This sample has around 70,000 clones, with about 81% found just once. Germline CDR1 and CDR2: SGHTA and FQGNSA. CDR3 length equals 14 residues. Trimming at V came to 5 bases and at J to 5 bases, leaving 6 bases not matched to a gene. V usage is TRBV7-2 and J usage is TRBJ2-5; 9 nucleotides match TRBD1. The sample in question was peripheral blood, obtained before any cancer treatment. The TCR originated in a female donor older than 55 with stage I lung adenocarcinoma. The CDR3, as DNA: TGTGCCAGCAGCCCCGGGACAGGGCTGGAGACCCAGTACTTC. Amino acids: CASSPGTGLETQYF.